This TCR beta chain was sequenced for a study of OX40 agonist ivuxolimab in advanced cancers. General study results and limits: Expanded peripheral T cell antigen specificity was not determined. Partly responding patients at 0.1-3.0 mg/kg showed some of the smallest clonal expansion.

The CDR3 has 16 amino acids. Looked up from germline, CDR1 is MDHEN and CDR2 is SYDVKM. V was cut by 3 bases and J by 0 bases, with 12 bases left in between. Assay: immunoSEQ multiplex PCR; the TCRdb copy retains only in-frame clones and omits some. Of about 77,000 clones in the sample, about 93% were seen once. Of note for this clone: What it binds is unknown.

Material: CD4+ or CD8+ T cells sorted from blood, obtained in a trial of the OX40 agonist ivuxolimab. The clonotype was recovered from an adult with an advanced solid tumor such as melanoma, head and neck, liver or kidney cancer. The chain carries TRBV28 and TRBJ2-1; unclear D gene. CDR3 coding DNA: TGTGCCAGCAGTTTCATGGCACACAGCTCCTACAATGAGCAGTTCTTC. It encodes CASSFMAHSSYNEQFF. The full variable domain, its missing parts supplied by reference TRBV28 and TRBJ2-1, is DVKVTQSSRYLVKRTGEKVFLECVQDMDHENMFWYRQDPGLGLRLIYFSYDVKMKEKGDIPEGYSVSREKKERFSLILESASTNQTSMYLCASSFMAHSSYNEQFFGPGTRLTVL.